This section outlines one TCR beta chain sequence together with its context. Trimming removed 6 bases at V and 3 bases at J, with 14 bases between. The CDR3 consists of 15 residues. Germline V gives CDR1 MNHEY, CDR2 SVGAGI. This table comes from immunoSEQ multiplex PCR, and its TCRdb copy is limited to in-frame clones, with some not included. The sample contains roughly 200,000 clones, 85% to 90% of which appear only once. This record comes from a study of blood T cell repertoires in COVID-19. Sequenced: peripheral blood. The chain has TRBV6-5 and TRBJ2-2; TRBD1 is a possible D gene (6 bases). This TCR came from a woman in her 30s with active or convalescent COVID-19. This CDR3 reads CASRQGFRDTGELFF. CDR3 nucleotide sequence: TGTGCCAGCAGACAGGGATTCAGGGACACCGGGGAGCTGTTTTTT.